Reported below is one T cell receptor (beta chain). V dropped 0 bases and J dropped 2; count of bases not matched to a gene: 5. The V gene's germline CDR1 is SGHRS and CDR2 YFSETQ. The CDR3 is 16 residues long. Those enrolled in Seattle joined during active infection and were followed longitudinally afterward. Per the original methods: Estimated nucleated cell counts came from reference gene primer amplification. Clones were read by immunoSEQ multiplex PCR, and TCRdb kept only the in-frame ones, dropping some. The V and J calls and clone size are taken from that table; D and trimming were inferred from the DNA. The repertoire holds 300,000 to 350,000 clones, with approximately 87% as singletons. The data belong to a study of blood T cell repertoires in COVID-19. Across the study: Samples of COVID-19 (acute and convalescent) were obtained from the United States, Italy and Spain. Nucleic acid was either cDNA or gDNA, and it came from T cells, B-cell-depleted T cells, or PBMCs.

The TCR originated in a woman aged 45-60 years with COVID-19, enrolled during active disease. The chain couples TRBV5-1 to TRBJ2-1; 7 positions match TRBD1. The sample consisted of peripheral blood. CDR3 bases: TGCGCCAGCAGCTTGGGGTGGGGGACAGCCTACAATGAGCAGTTCTTC. Its protein product is CASSLGWGTAYNEQFF. Complete variable domain (other parts from reference TRBV5-1 and TRBJ2-1): KAGVTQTPRYLIKTRGQQVTLSCSPISGHRSVSWYQQTPGQGLQFLFEYFSETQRNKGNFPGRFSGRQFSNSRSEMNVSTLELGDSALYLCASSLGWGTAYNEQFFGPGTRLTVL.